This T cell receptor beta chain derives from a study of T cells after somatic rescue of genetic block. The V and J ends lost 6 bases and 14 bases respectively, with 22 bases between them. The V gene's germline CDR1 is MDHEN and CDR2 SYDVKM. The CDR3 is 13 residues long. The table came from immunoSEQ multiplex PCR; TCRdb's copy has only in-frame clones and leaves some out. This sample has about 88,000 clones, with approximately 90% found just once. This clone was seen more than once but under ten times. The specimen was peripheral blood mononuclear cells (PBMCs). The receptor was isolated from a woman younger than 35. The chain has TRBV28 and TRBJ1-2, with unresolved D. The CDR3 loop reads CASRHNLRVVETF. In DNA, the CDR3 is TGTGCCAGCAGGCATAACTTGAGGGTGGTGGAGACCTTC.